This TCR beta chain is from a study of human T cells and chemical hapten exposure. Across the whole study: Once 0.01% DPC had been applied to the upper back by patch test, readings were taken at 6 days.

This clonotype was recorded at least ten times. Antigen unknown. Via MiXCR, TCRdb re-called the RACE reads, giving one row per CDR3 protein. Among under 400,000 distinct CDR3 sequences listed, 5.1% were seen once. V gave up 6 bases and J gave up 5 bases; unmatched junction bases: 7. The CDR3 extends over 12 amino acids. Germline V gene sequence: CDR1 DFQATT, CDR2 SNEGSKA (reference sequence). Time point meaning: pre-sensitization, week 0. The treatment: therapeutic diphenylcyclopropenone sensitization with weekly scalp DPC. Unfractionated whole blood was the source from which total RNA was extracted. Study results and limitations: Relative to control repertoires, expanded TCRs gave rise to significantly more large CDR3 similarity clusters.

The sample was whole blood, taken in connection with sensitization to the hapten diphenylcyclopropenone (DPC). This TCR was sampled from a woman between 45 and 60 years old with alopecia areata. Some clones in this sample may be carry-over from other donors' samples. The V call is TRBV20-1, the J call TRBJ2-7; TRBD1 matches 7 bases. CDR3 sequence (DNA): TGCAGTGCCGAGAGGGGGCGGAACGAGCAGTACTTC. This gives the protein CSAERGRNEQYF.